This entry lists 28 T cell receptor beta chains sequenced from one sample in a study of T-cell memory formation after mild COVID-19. One entry per CDR3 protein results from TCRdb running MiXCR on the 5' RACE reads. The sample consists of 380,000 or so distinct CDR3 sequences, roughly 13% of them appearing once. Sample: PBMCs or a T cell subset sorted from them (not recorded which). All receptors come from a young man who had mild COVID-19 (a few samples of this study predate the infection). Cell type and time point are not known.

This clonotype was observed a few times. The rearrangement uses TRBV4-3 and TRBJ2-2; weak D call: TRBD1 (6 bases). Germline CDR1 and CDR2: LGHNA and YSLEER. The V end lost 4 bases, the J end lost 1 base, and 13 bases lay between the germline ends. This CDR3 has 16 residues. The CDR3 nucleotides are TGCGCCAGCAGCCCAGGGGCGGGCCTGAACACCGGGGAGCTGTTTTTT. Translated, it gives CASSPGAGLNTGELFF.

This clonotype was seen more than once but under ten times. This chain joins TRBV20-1 and TRBJ1-6; D gene unclear. Germline V gene lookup returns CDR1 DFQATT and CDR2 SNEGSKA (reference sequence). The CDR3 extends over 14 amino acids. Trimming took 5 bases from V and 7 from J, leaving 15 bases between them. The CDR3 sequence: CSASARTANSPLHF. The DNA of the CDR3 is TGCAGTGCTTCCGCCCGGACGGCCAATTCACCCCTCCACTTT.

This clonotype was observed at least ten times. This rearrangement joins TRBV6-5 to TRBJ1-2; D might be TRBD1 (5 bases). Germline CDR1 is MNHEY and CDR2 is SVGAGI. This CDR3 is built from 15 residues. V lost 4 bases and J 9 bases, leaving 21 bases between the germline ends. The CDR3 protein is CASSSRGTAGRSYTF. CDR3 bases: TGTGCCAGCAGTTCCCGGGGGACGGCGGGAAGGAGCTACACCTTC.

The chain combines TRBV9 with TRBJ1-3, with a tentative D call TRBD1 (6 bases). Germline CDR1 is SGDLS and CDR2 is YYNGEE. Trimming took 3 bases from V and 4 from J, leaving 14 bases between them. This CDR3 comprises 15 residues. CDR3 bases: TGTGCCAGCAGCGCCCTGGGGGGGCTGGGAAACACCATATATTTT. Translation gives CASSALGGLGNTIYF.

This clonotype was found a few times. The V gene is TRBV15, the J gene TRBJ2-5; D is uncertain. CDR3 size: 15 residues. V was cut by 4 bases and J by 5 bases, with 17 bases left in between. CDR1 and CDR2 (germline): LNHNV, YYDKDF (reference sequence). This CDR3 reads CATSTGLGTAETQYF. DNA for the CDR3: TGTGCCACCAGCACTGGGTTGGGAACGGCGGAGACCCAGTACTTC.

This chain uses TRBV24-1 with TRBJ2-3; D remains ambiguous. This CDR3 has 12 residues. The V gene lost 3 bases and the J gene lost 2 bases, with 2 bases spanning the gap. From germline, CDR1 is KGHDR and CDR2 SFDVKD. In DNA, the CDR3 is TGTGCCACCAGTGATCACACAGATACGCAGTATTTT. Amino acid sequence: CATSDHTDTQYF.

The sample holds a few counts of this clonotype. The chain joins TRBV20-1 to TRBJ2-1; 14 bases align to TRBD2. Germline CDR1 DFQATT, CDR2 SNEGSKA (reference sequence). The CDR3 covers 17 residues. The V segment lost 5 bases and the J segment 0 bases; nucleotides outside the gene matches: 6. CDR3 sequence: CSAPGLAGASSYNEQFF. CDR3 nucleotides: TGCAGTGCTCCGGGACTAGCGGGGGCCAGCTCCTACAATGAGCAGTTCTTC.

There are a few counts of this clonotype. The gene calls are TRBV4-2 and TRBJ2-6; TRBD1 aligns across 7 bases. CDR3 length: 15 residues. In germline, CDR1 is LGHNA, CDR2 YNFKEQ. V was pared by 1 base and J by 3 bases, with 0 bases of the junction left unmatched. CDR3 region: CASSQGQGGANVLTF. CDR3 sequence (DNA): TGTGCCAGCAGCCAAGGACAGGGTGGGGCCAACGTCCTGACTTTC.

This clonotype was detected only a few times. The chain has TRBV10-3 and TRBJ2-5; 11 bases agree with TRBD1. The CDR3 totals 16 residues. Germline trimming cut 3 bases from V and 5 bases from J; bases unmatched to any gene: 8. The germline CDR1 and CDR2 sequences are ENHRY and SYGVKD. The chain's CDR3 is CAISEGGQGAWETQYF. As DNA, the CDR3 is TGTGCCATCAGTGAAGGTGGACAGGGGGCCTGGGAGACCCAGTACTTC.

This clonotype occurred a few times. This chain connects TRBV20-1 to TRBJ1-5; TRBD1 matches at 7 bases. The CDR3 has 15 residues. V dropped 2 bases and J dropped 3; count of bases not matched to a gene: 7. Germline V lookup: CDR1 DFQATT, CDR2 SNEGSKA (reference sequence). CDR3 loop: CSARTPGQVNQPQHF. CDR3 coding DNA: TGCAGTGCTAGAACTCCCGGACAGGTCAATCAGCCCCAGCATTTT.

This clonotype has more than one count but fewer than ten. One junction end does not reproduce the germline sequence, and a read error may be involved. The chain uses TRBV7-9 and TRBJ2-7; TRBD2 might be the D (6 bases). The germline gives CDR1 SEHNR, CDR2 FQNEAQ (reference sequence). This CDR3 region has 9 residues. CDR3 in DNA: TGTGCCAGCAGCTTAGAGGAGGGCTTC. The encoded protein is CASSLEEGF.

Turning to this clonotype: A read error may be the cause here, since a much bigger clone is one base away. The V gene is TRBV14, the J gene TRBJ1-1; no clear D gene. This CDR3 is built from 13 residues. Trimming cost V 0 bases and J 10 bases, with 12 bases left between them. Germline V gene lookup returns CDR1 SGHDN and CDR2 FVKESK. The CDR3 here is CASSQDRSVRAFF. CDR3 in DNA: TGTGCCAGCAGCCAAGATCGGTCAGTGAGAGCTTTCTTT.

This clonotype was counted a few times. CDR3 sequence: CASSPGGARTEAFF. The CDR3 nucleotides are TGCGCCAGCAGCCCGGGGGGGGCAAGGACTGAAGCTTTCTTT. The chain has TRBV5-1 and TRBJ1-1; D possibly corresponds to TRBD1 (6 bases). V was cut by 4 bases and J by 5 bases, with 15 bases left in between. The germline V gene has CDR1 SGHRS and CDR2 YFSETQ. CDR3 length equals 14 residues.

The chain uses TRBV20-1 and TRBJ1-4, with TRBD1 as a possible D gene (5 bases). The germline V gene encodes CDR1 DFQATT and CDR2 SNEGSKA (reference sequence). This CDR3 region has 13 residues. V was pared by 8 bases and J by 5 bases, with 15 bases between. The CDR3 sequence is CSLEPTANEKLFF. In DNA form, the CDR3 reads TGCAGTTTAGAGCCGACAGCAAATGAAAAACTGTTTTTT.

This rearrangement joins TRBV27 to TRBJ2-1; TRBD1 matches 10 bases. Germline CDR1 reads MNHEY; CDR2 reads SMNVEV (reference sequence). The trim removed 4 bases at V and 7 bases at J, leaving 10 bases unmatched. The CDR3 has 16 residues. CDR3 amino acids: CASSSDRTGGMNEQFF. CDR3 nucleotides: TGTGCCAGCAGTTCCGACCGGACAGGGGGTATGAATGAGCAGTTCTTC.

This clonotype was seen only a few times. The chain employs TRBV7-7 and TRBJ1-5; perhaps TRBD1 as D (5 bases). This CDR3 is 20 amino acids long. The germline V gene has CDR1 SSHAT and CDR2 FNYEAQ (reference sequence). This CDR3 is CASSLKGADILRSGNQPQHF. DNA of the CDR3: TGTGCTAGCTCCCTCAAGGGCGCGGACATTCTGCGGAGTGGCAATCAGCCCCAGCATTTT. The full variable domain, rest sourced from reference TRBV7-7 and TRBJ1-5, is GAGVSQSPRYKVTKRGQDVTLRCDPISSHATLYWYQQALGQGPEFLTYFNYEAQPDKSGLPSDRFSAERPEGSISTLTIQRTEQRDSAMYRCASSLKGADILRSGNQPQHFGDGTRLSIL.

This clonotype has more than one count but fewer than ten. This chain uses TRBV3-1 with TRBJ1-6; TRBD1 might be the D (5 bases). CDR3 size: 14 residues. V shed 6 bases and J shed 9 bases, with 15 bases lying between them. The germline V gene encodes CDR1 LGHDT and CDR2 YNNKEL (reference sequence). For the CDR3, the DNA is TGTGCCAGCAGTCAACGACAGTCCCTTTCACCCCTCCACTTT. Residues: CASSQRQSLSPLHF.

The V call is TRBV4-3, the J call TRBJ2-1, with D uncertain. Germline values: CDR1 LGHNA, CDR2 YSLEER. The length of the CDR3 is 19 residues. Trimming removed 0 bases from V and 2 bases from J, with 20 bases in between. The CDR3 DNA reads TGCGCCAGCAGCCAAGAAAGGGTTACGGCGAACCGCGCCTACAATGAGCAGTTCTTC. As protein: CASSQERVTANRAYNEQFF.

Only a few counts were recorded for this clonotype. The chain has TRBV4-2 and TRBJ1-5; maybe TRBD1 (5 bases). Germline assignment: CDR1 LGHNA and CDR2 YNFKEQ. The ends were cut back, 4 bases at V and 0 bases at J, with 10 bases in the middle. The CDR3 covers 15 residues. The DNA for the CDR3 is TGTGCCAGCAGCCGGGGGACTTATAGCAATCAGCCCCAGCATTTT. Translation: CASSRGTYSNQPQHF.

This clonotype was observed a few times. The chain combines TRBV7-2 with TRBJ2-1, with no clear D. V lost 0 bases to trimming and J lost 4 bases, with 10 bases between them. Germline assignment: CDR1 SGHTA and CDR2 FQGNSA. The CDR3 contains 15 residues. The CDR3 loop is CASSLALGGYNEQFF. The CDR3, as DNA: TGTGCCAGCAGCTTAGCGTTGGGTGGGTACAATGAGCAGTTCTTC.

This clonotype was observed a few times. This chain uses TRBV4-3 with TRBJ2-2; the D gene could be TRBD1 or TRBD2 (6 bases each). The V gene lost 1 base and the J gene lost 5 bases, with 17 bases spanning the gap. The CDR3 has 17 residues. Per germline, CDR1 LGHNA and CDR2 YSLEER. The DNA of the CDR3 is TGCGCCAGCAGCCAAGGAGGGGGGAACCGGGGGACCGGGGAGCTGTTTTTT. This gives the protein CASSQGGGNRGTGELFF.

This clonotype was seen only a few times. The gene calls are TRBV6-5 and TRBJ1-5; D not resolved. With 11 bases removed from V and 0 bases from J, the gap between germline ends came to 8 bases. The CDR3 runs to 12 residues. The germline V gene encodes CDR1 MNHEY and CDR2 SVGAGI. This CDR3 reads CASVLSNQPQHF. The CDR3 DNA is TGTGCCTCGGTCCTTAGCAATCAGCCCCAGCATTTT.

In its sample, this clonotype was seen many times. J is TRBJ1-5 and V is TRBV4-2; D gene uncertain. The V end lost 0 bases, the J end lost 2 bases, and 8 bases lay between the germline ends. The CDR3 covers 15 residues. CDR1 is LGHNA and CDR2 is YNFKEQ in the germline V gene. The CDR3 spells CASSQDWRGNQPQHF. The CDR3 DNA reads as TGTGCCAGCAGCCAAGATTGGAGGGGCAATCAGCCCCAGCATTTT.

The chain has TRBV7-2 and TRBJ2-1; D may be TRBD1 (6 bases). Deletions cut 6 bases from V and 9 bases from J, with 24 bases between. The CDR3 is 16 residues long. CDR1 is SGHTA and CDR2 is FQGNSA in the germline V gene. The chain's CDR3 is CASRKGGVRSGGEQFF. CDR3 bases: TGTGCCAGCAGGAAAGGGGGTGTACGGAGCGGTGGTGAGCAGTTCTTC.

The rearrangement joins TRBV6-5 to TRBJ2-3, with 9 nucleotides matching TRBD2. J gave up 5 bases and V 5 bases, and 5 bases lay outside the gene matches. CDR1 MNHEY and CDR2 SVGAGI come from the germline V gene. The length of the CDR3 is 14 residues. The CDR3 loop reads CASSIAGVQDTQYF. As DNA, the CDR3 is TGTGCCAGCAGTATAGCGGGGGTACAAGATACGCAGTATTTT.

This clonotype came up many times. The chain couples TRBV5-1 to TRBJ2-1; 9 bases map to TRBD1. Trimming at V came to 3 bases and at J to 4 bases, leaving 20 bases not matched to a gene. The CDR3 loop spans 20 amino acids. Per germline, CDR1 SGHRS and CDR2 YFSETQ. Written as DNA, the CDR3 is TGCGCCAGCAGCTGGACGGACGGGACAGGGATTCCGAATCAGTACAATGAGCAGTTCTTC. It specifies CASSWTDGTGIPNQYNEQFF. The full variable domain, in which reference TRBV5-1 and TRBJ2-1 provide the parts outside the CDR3, is KAGVTQTPRYLIKTRGQQVTLSCSPISGHRSVSWYQQTPGQGLQFLFEYFSETQRNKGNFPGRFSGRQFSNSRSEMNVSTLELGDSALYLCASSWTDGTGIPNQYNEQFFGPGTRLTVL.

This clonotype was seen at least ten times. The CDR3: CASKRAGASGRDTQYF. CDR3 DNA: TGTGCCAGCAAGAGGGCTGGGGCTAGCGGGCGAGATACGCAGTATTTT. The chain carries TRBV6-5 and TRBJ2-3, with 8 bases matching TRBD2. V lost 7 bases, J lost 5 bases, and 14 bases stayed unmatched. CDR3 length: 16 amino acids. Germline CDR1 reads MNHEY; CDR2 reads SVGAGI.

This clonotype was counted ten times or more. V is TRBV12-3 or TRBV12-4 and J is TRBJ2-7, with D perhaps given as TRBD1 or TRBD2 (5 bases each). The CDR3 is 15 amino acids. Trimming took off 0 bases at V and 0 bases at J, with 9 bases between the two ends. CDR3 residues: CASSLAQDSSYEQYF. For the CDR3, the DNA is TGTGCCAGCAGTTTAGCACAGGACTCCTCCTACGAGCAGTACTTC.